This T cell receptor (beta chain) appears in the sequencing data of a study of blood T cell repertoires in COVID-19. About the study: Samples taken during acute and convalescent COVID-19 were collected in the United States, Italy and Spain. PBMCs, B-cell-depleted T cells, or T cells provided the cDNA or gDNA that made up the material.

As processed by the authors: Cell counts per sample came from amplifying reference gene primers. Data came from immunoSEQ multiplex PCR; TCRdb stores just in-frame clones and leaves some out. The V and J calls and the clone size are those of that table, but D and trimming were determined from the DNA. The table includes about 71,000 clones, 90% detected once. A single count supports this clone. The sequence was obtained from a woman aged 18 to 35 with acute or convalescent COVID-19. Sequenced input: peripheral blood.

The DNA for the CDR3 is TGTGCCAGCAGTGAATTAAACAGCTTGAACACTGAAGCTTTCTTT. Its translation: CASSELNSLNTEAFF. The chain recombines TRBV25-1 with TRBJ1-1; D uncertain. This CDR3 contains 15 residues. V lost 1 base, J lost 0 bases, and 9 bases lay in between. The germline V gene has CDR1 MGHDK and CDR2 SYGVNS.